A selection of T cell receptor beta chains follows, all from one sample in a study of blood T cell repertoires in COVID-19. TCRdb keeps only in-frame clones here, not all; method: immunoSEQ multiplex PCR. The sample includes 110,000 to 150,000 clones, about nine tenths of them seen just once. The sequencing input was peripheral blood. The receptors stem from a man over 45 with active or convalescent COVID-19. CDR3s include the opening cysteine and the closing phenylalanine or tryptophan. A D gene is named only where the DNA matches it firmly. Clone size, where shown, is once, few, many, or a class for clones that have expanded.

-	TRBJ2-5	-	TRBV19	CASSIGPETQYF	TGTGCCAGTAGTATAGGGCCCGAGACCCAGTACTTC
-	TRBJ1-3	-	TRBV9	CASSVGQGNTIYF	TGTGCCAGCAGCGTAGGCCAGGGAAACACCATATATTTT
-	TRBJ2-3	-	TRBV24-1	CATASPGGTDTQYF	TGTGCCACCGCATCACCGGGGGGCACAGATACGCAGTATTTT
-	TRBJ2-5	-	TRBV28	CASSLRAETQYF	TGTGCCAGCAGTTTAAGAGCCGAGACCCAGTACTTC
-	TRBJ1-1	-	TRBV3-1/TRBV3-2	CASVLEGGTEAFF	TGTGCCAGCGTCTTGGAGGGTGGCACTGAAGCTTTCTTT
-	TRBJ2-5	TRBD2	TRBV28	CASSSLWTPPGEGTSGREGETQYF	TGTGCCAGCAGTTCCCTCTGGACCCCGCCCGGCGAGGGGACTAGCGGGAGGGAAGGAGAGACCCAGTACTTC
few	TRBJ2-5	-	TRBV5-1	CASSLTGFIQETQYF	TGCGCCAGCAGCCTGACTGGGTTTATTCAAGAGACCCAGTACTTC
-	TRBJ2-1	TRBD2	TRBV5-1	CASSISGIPWDAEQFF	TGCGCCAGCAGCATTAGCGGGATCCCGTGGGACGCTGAGCAGTTCTTC
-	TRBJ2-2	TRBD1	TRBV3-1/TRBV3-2	CASSRMTGVTGELFF	TGTGCCAGCAGCCGGATGACAGGGGTCACCGGGGAGCTGTTTTTT
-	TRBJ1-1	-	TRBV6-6	CASSKDRPGLNTEAFF	TGTGCCAGCAGTAAAGACCGCCCAGGGCTGAACACTGAAGCTTTCTTT
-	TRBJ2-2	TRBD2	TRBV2	CASSEAGGPTGELFF	TGTGCCAGCAGTGAGGCGGGAGGGCCCACCGGGGAGCTGTTTTTT
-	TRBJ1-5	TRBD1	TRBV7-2	CASSSQTGALYSNQPQHF	TGTGCCAGCAGCTCCCAAACAGGGGCACTTTATAGCAATCAGCCCCAGCATTTT
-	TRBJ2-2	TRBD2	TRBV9	CASSTRSGRGTGELFF	TGTGCCAGCAGCACCCGGTCCGGGAGGGGCACCGGGGAGCTGTTTTTT
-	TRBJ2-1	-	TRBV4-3	CASSQDGIPEDEQFF	TGCGCCAGCAGCCAAGACGGAATCCCCGAGGATGAGCAGTTCTTC
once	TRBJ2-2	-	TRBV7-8	CASKQGQNGELFF	TGTGCCAGCAAGCAGGGTCAAAACGGGGAGCTGTTTTTT
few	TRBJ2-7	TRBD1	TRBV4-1	CASSRLPGQGYEQYF	TGCGCCAGCAGCCGCCTCCCGGGACAGGGATACGAGCAGTACTTC
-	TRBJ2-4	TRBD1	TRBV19	CASSIDRDRAQYF	TGTGCCAGTAGTATAGATCGGGACAGGGCTCAGTACTTC
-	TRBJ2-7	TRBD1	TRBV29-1	CSVSQGDRASYEQYF	TGCAGCGTTAGTCAAGGGGACAGGGCCAGCTACGAGCAGTACTTC
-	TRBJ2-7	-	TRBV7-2	CASSLGGGNPYEQYF	TGTGCCAGCAGCTTAGGAGGGGGTAATCCCTACGAGCAGTACTTC
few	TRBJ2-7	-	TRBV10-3	CAISEQSYEQYF	TGTGCCATCAGTGAGCAGTCCTACGAGCAGTACTTC
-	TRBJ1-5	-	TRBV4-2	CASSQDVGLDQPQHF	TGTGCCAGCAGCCAAGATGTGGGACTAGATCAGCCCCAGCATTTT
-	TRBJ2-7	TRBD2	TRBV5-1	CASSLVAGGRNEQYF	TGCGCCAGCAGCTTGGTGGCGGGAGGGAGAAACGAGCAGTACTTC
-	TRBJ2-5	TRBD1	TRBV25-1	CASSGRGRETQYF	TGTGCCAGCAGTGGCAGGGGGCGAGAGACCCAGTACTTC
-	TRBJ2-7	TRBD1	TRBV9	CASSVGTGAYEQYF	TGTGCCAGCAGCGTTGGGACAGGGGCCTACGAGCAGTACTTC
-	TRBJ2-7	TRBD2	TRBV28	CASSFGLVGEQYF	TGTGCCAGCAGTTTCGGACTAGTTGGCGAGCAGTACTTC
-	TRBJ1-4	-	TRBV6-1	CASSEKGLTTNEKLFF	TGTGCCAGCAGTGAAAAGGGACTGACAACTAATGAAAAACTGTTTTTT
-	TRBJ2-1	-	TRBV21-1	CASSKRSKIMRYEQFF	TGTGCCAGCAGCAAAAGGTCCAAAATCATGAGGTATGAGCAGTTCTTC
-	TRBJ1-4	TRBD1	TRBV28	CASSLWGQDGGATNEKLFF	TGTGCCAGCAGTTTATGGGGACAGGATGGGGGGGCAACTAATGAAAAACTGTTTTTT
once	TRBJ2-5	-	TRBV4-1	CASSHLLPETQYF	TGCGCCAGCAGCCATCTTCTCCCGGAGACCCAGTACTTC
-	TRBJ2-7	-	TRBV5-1	CASSLAGSEQYF	TGCGCCAGCAGCTTGGCTGGGAGCGAGCAGTACTTC
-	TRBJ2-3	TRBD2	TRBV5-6	CASSPIAGFEDTQYF	TGTGCCAGCAGTCCTATAGCGGGATTCGAGGATACGCAGTATTTT
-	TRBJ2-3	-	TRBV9	CASSAFRDTDTQYF	TGTGCCAGCAGCGCGTTCCGGGACACAGATACGCAGTATTTT
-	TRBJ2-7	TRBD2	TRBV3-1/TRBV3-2	CASSQYGLGTSGYEQYF	TGTGCCAGCAGCCAGTATGGGCTCGGGACTAGCGGTTACGAGCAGTACTTC
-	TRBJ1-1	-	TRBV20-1	CSTRTGTEAFF	TGCAGTACACGAACGGGCACTGAAGCTTTCTTT
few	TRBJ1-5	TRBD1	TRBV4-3	CASSQDLDRGGNQPQHF	TGCGCCAGCAGCCAAGATCTGGACAGGGGTGGCAATCAGCCCCAGCATTTT
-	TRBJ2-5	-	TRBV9	CASSPGGDPKTQYF	TGTGCCAGCAGCCCCGGGGGTGACCCCAAGACCCAGTACTTC
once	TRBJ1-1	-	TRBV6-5	CASSYVALNTEAFF	TGTGCCAGCAGTTACGTGGCCCTGAACACTGAAGCTTTCTTT
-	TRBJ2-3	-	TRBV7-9	CASSLASSSTDTQYF	TGTGCCAGCAGCTTAGCGTCTAGCAGCACAGATACGCAGTATTTT
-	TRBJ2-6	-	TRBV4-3	CASSQDPGLAGANVLTF	TGCGCCAGCAGCCAAGATCCAGGGCTAGCTGGGGCCAACGTCCTGACTTTC
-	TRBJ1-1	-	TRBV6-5	CASSYLARGPEAFF	TGTGCCAGCAGTTACCTGGCCCGGGGTCCTGAAGCTTTCTTT
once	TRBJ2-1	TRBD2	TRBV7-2	CASSSGLAGALDEQFF	TGTGCCAGCAGCTCGGGACTAGCGGGAGCACTCGATGAGCAGTTCTTC